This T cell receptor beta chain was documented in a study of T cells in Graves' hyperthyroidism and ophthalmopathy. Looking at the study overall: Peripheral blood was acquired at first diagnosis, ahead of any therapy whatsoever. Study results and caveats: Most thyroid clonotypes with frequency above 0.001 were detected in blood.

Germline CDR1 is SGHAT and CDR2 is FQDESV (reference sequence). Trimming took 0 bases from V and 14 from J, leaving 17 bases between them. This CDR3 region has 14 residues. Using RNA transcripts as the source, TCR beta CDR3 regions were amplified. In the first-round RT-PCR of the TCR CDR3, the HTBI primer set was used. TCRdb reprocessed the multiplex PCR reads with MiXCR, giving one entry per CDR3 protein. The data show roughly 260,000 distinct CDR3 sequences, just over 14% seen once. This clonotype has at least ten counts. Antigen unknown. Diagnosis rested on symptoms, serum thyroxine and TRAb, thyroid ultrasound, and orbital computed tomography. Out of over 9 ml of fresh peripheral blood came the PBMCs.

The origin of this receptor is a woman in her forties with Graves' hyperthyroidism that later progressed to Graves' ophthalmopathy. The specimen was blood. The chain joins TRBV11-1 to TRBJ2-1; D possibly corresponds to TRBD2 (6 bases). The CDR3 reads CASSLAWDSLSKFF. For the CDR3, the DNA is TGTGCCAGCAGCTTAGCCTGGGACTCCCTAAGTAAGTTCTTC.